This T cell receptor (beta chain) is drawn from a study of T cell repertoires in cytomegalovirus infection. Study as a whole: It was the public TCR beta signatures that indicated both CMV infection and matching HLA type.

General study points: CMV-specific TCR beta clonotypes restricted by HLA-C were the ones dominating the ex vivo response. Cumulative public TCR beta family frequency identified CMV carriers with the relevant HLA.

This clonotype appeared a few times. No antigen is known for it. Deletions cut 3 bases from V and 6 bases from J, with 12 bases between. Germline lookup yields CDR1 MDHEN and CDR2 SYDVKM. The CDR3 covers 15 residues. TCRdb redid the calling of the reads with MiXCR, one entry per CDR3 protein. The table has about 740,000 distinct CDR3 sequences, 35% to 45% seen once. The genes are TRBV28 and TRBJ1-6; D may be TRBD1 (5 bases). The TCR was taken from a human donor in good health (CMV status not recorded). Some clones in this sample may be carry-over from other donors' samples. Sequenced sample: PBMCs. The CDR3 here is CASSLTGTSNSPLHF. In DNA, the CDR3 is TGTGCCAGCAGTTTGACGGGGACGAGTAATTCACCCCTCCACTTT.